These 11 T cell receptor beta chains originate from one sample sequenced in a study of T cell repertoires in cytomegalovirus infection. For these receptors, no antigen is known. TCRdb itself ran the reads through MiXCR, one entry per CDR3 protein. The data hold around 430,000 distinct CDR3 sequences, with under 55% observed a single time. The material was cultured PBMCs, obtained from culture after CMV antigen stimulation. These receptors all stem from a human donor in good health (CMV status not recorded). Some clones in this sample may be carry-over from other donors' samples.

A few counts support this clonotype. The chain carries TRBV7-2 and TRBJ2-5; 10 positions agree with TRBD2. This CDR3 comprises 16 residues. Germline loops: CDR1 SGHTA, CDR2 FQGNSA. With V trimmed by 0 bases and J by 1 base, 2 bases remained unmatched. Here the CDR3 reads CASSLAASGGQETQYF. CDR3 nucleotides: TGTGCCAGCAGCTTAGCCGCTAGCGGGGGCCAAGAGACCCAGTACTTC.

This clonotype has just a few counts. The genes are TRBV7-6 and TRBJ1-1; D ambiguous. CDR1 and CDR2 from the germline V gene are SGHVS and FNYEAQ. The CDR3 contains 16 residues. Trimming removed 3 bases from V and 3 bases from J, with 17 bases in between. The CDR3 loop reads CASSFPGRALDTEAFF. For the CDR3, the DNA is TGTGCCAGCAGCTTTCCGGGTCGGGCCCTGGACACTGAAGCTTTCTTT.

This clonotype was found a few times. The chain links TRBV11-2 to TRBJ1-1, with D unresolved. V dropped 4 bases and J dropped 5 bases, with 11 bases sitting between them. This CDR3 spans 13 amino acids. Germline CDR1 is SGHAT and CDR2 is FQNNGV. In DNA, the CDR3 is TGTGCCAGCAGCTCAGGCGTGCGGACTGAAGCTTTCTTT. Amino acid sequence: CASSSGVRTEAFF.

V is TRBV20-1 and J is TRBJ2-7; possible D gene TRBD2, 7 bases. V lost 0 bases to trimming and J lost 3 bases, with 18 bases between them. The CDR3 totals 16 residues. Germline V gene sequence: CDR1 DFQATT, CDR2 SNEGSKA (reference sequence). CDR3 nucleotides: TGCAGTGCTAGAGATGAGCGGGACACCCCTTACTACGAGCAGTACTTC. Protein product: CSARDERDTPYYEQYF.

The CDR3 region is CASSTWDRRDEQFF. CDR3 DNA: TGTGCCAGCAGCACATGGGACCGTAGGGATGAGCAGTTCTTC. V gene TRBV7-8 combines with J gene TRBJ2-1, with D possibly being TRBD1 or TRBD2 (5 bases each). Germline values: CDR1 SGHVS, CDR2 FQNEAQ. The CDR3 has 14 residues. Trimming took 5 bases from V and 8 from J, leaving 16 bases between them.

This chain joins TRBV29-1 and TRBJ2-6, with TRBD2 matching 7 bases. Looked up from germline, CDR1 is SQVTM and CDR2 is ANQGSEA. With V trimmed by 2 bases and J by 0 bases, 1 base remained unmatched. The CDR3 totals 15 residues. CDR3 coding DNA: TGCAGCGTTGAATGGGGGGGCTCTGGGGCCAACGTCCTGACTTTC. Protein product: CSVEWGGSGANVLTF.

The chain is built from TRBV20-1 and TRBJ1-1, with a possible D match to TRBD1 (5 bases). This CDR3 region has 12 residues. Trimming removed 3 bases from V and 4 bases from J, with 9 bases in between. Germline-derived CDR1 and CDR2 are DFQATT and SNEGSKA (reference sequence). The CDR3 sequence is CSARGRATEAFF. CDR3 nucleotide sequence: TGCAGTGCTAGGGGCAGGGCCACTGAAGCTTTCTTT.

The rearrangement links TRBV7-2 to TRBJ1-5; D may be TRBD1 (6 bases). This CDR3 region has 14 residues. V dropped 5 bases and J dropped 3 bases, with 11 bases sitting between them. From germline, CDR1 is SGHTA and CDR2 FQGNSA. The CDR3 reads CASSPGGFNQPQHF. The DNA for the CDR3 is TGTGCCAGCAGCCCCGGGGGCTTCAATCAGCCCCAGCATTTT.

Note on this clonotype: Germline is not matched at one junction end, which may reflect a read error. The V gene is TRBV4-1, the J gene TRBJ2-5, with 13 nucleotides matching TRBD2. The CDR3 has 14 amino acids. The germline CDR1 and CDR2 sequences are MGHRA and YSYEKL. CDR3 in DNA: TGCGCCAGCAGCCAAGGGACTAGCGGGAGTCCTGTGGACTTC. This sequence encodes CASSQGTSGSPVDF.

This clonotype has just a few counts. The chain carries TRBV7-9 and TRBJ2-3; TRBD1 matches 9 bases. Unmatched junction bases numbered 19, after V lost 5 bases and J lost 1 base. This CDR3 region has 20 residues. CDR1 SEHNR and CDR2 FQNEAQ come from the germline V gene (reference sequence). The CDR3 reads CASSPPPQGAGRGRTDTQYF. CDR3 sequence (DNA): TGTGCCAGCAGCCCTCCCCCACAGGGGGCGGGACGCGGGCGCACAGATACGCAGTATTTT.

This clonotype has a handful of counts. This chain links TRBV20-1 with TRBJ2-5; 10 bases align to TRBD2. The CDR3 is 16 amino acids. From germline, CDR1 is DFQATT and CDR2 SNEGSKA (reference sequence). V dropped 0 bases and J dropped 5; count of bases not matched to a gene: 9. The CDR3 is CSARDFPSGRGETQYF. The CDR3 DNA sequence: TGCAGTGCTAGAGATTTCCCTAGCGGGAGAGGGGAGACCCAGTACTTC.